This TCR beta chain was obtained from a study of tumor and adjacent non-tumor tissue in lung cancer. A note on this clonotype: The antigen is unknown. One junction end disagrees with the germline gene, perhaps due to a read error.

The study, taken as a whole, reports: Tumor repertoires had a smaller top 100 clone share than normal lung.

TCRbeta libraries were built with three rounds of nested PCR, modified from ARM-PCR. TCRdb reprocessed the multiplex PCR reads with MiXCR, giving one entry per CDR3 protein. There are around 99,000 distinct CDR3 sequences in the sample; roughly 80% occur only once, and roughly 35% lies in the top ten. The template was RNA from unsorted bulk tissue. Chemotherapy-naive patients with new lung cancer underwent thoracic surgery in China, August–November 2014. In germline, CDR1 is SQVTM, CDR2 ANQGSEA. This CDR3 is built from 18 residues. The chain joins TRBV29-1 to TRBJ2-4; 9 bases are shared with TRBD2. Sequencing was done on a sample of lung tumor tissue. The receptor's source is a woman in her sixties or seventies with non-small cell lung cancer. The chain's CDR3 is CSVEVGPAGGSYKNIQYF. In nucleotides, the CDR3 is TGCAGTGTTGAAGTTGGACCAGCGGGGGGATCTTACAAAAACATTCAGTACTTC.